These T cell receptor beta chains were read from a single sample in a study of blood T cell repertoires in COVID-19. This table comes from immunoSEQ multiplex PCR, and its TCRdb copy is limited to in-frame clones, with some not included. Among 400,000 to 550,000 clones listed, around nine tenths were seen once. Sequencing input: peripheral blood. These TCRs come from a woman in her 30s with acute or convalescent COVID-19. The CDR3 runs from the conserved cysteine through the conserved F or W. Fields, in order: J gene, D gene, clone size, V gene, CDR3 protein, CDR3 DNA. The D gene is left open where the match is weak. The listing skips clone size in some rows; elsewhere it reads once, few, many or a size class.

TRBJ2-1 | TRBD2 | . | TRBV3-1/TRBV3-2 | CASSPGLAGAYNEQFF | TGTGCCAGCAGCCCGGGACTAGCGGGGGCCTACAATGAGCAGTTCTTC
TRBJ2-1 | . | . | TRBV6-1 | CASSELRTGTMMNEQFF | TGTGCCAGCAGTGAACTCCGTACCGGGACAATGATGAATGAGCAGTTCTTC
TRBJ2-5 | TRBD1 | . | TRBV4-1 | CASSHGGQGGQTQYF | TGCGCCAGCAGCCACGGCGGACAGGGCGGTCAGACCCAGTACTTC
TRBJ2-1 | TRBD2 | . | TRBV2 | CASSEAGLAGGGDNEQFF | TGTGCCAGCAGTGAAGCCGGACTAGCGGGGGGAGGGGACAATGAGCAGTTCTTC
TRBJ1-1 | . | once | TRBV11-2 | CASSPNGAGRNTEAFF | TGTGCCAGCAGCCCCAACGGAGCAGGGCGGAACACTGAAGCTTTCTTT
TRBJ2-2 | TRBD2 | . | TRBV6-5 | CASNSGSWNTGELFF | TGTGCCAGCAATAGCGGGTCCTGGAACACCGGGGAGCTGTTTTTT
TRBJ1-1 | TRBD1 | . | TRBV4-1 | CASSPYGTGQDEAFF | TGCGCCAGCAGCCCCTACGGGACAGGGCAGGATGAAGCTTTCTTT
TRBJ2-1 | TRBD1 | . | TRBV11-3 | CASSNRGYNEQFF | TGTGCCAGCAGCAACAGGGGCTACAATGAGCAGTTCTTC
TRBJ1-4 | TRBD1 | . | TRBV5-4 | CASSRGLRPTNEKLFF | TGTGCCAGCAGCAGGGGGCTTCGCCCAACTAATGAAAAACTGTTTTTT
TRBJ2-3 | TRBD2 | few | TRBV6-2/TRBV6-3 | CASSYGLAGDTADTQYF | TGTGCCAGCAGTTACGGACTAGCGGGGGATACGGCAGATACGCAGTATTTT
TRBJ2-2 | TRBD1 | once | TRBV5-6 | CASSPDRGAGELFF | TGTGCCAGCAGCCCCGACAGGGGGGCCGGGGAGCTGTTTTTT
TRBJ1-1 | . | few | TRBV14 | CASSQRVNTEAFF | TGTGCCAGCAGCCAACGGGTAAACACTGAAGCTTTCTTT
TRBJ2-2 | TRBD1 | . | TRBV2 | CASSRTGNTGELFF | TGTGCCAGCAGTAGGACAGGGAACACCGGGGAGCTGTTTTTT
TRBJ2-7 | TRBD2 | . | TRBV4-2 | CASSPRAGAAYEQYF | TGTGCCAGCAGCCCACGAGCGGGGGCCGCCTACGAGCAGTACTTC
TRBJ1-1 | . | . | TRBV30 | CAWSEGQIEAFF | TGTGCCTGGAGTGAGGGGCAAATTGAAGCTTTCTTT
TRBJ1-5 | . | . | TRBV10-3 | CAISPGRTSPQHF | TGTGCCATCAGCCCGGGTCGTACATCGCCCCAGCATTTT
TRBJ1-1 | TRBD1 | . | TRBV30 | CAWSSTGVTEAFF | TGTGCCTGGAGTTCTACAGGGGTCACTGAAGCTTTCTTT
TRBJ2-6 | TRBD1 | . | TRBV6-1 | CASSEAPRQGFSGANVLTF | TGTGCCAGCAGTGAAGCGCCGAGACAGGGCTTCTCTGGGGCCAACGTCCTGACTTTC
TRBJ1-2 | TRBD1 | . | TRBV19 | CASSSRTGGYGYTF | TGTGCCAGTAGTTCTCGGACAGGCGGCTATGGCTACACCTTC
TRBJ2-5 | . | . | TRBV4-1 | CASSQRDNVQETQYF | TGCGCCAGCAGCCAGAGAGATAATGTCCAAGAGACCCAGTACTTC
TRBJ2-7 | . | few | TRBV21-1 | CASSKAEFNRGYRTYEQYF | TGTGCCAGCAGCAAAGCGGAGTTTAACAGAGGGTACAGAACCTACGAGCAGTACTTC
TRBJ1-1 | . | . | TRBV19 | CASSITSPQTEAFF | TGTGCCAGTAGTATAACGTCACCACAAACTGAAGCTTTCTTT
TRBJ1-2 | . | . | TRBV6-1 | CASSESGYYGYTF | TGTGCCAGCAGTGAATCTGGCTACTATGGCTACACCTTC
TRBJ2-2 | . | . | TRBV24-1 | CATSDWRTGELFF | TGTGCCACCAGTGATTGGAGAACCGGGGAGCTGTTTTTT
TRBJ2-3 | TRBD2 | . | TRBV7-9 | CASSAGTSGDTQYF | TGTGCCAGCAGCGCCGGGACTAGCGGGGATACGCAGTATTTT
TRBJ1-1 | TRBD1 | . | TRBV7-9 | CASSYTGENTEAFF | TGTGCCAGCAGCTACACAGGGGAAAACACTGAAGCTTTCTTT
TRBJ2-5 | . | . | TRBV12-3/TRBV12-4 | CASQTGQEETQYF | TGTGCCAGCCAAACAGGGCAAGAAGAGACCCAGTACTTC
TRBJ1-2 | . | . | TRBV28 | CASLEGRETNYGYTF | TGTGCCAGCCTGGAGGGCCGGGAAACTAACTATGGCTACACCTTC
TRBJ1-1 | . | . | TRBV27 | CASSSSGRTEAFF | TGTGCCAGCAGTTCATCGGGGAGGACTGAAGCTTTCTTT
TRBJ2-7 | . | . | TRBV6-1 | CASSERLSYEQYF | TGTGCCAGCAGTGAACGTCTGTCCTACGAGCAGTACTTC
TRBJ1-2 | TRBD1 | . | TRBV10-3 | CAIRDLQGGNYGYTF | TGTGCCATCAGGGATTTACAGGGGGGTAACTATGGCTACACCTTC